This T cell receptor beta chain was identified during a study of cytotoxic CD8 clonotypes in ibrutinib-treated CLL. On the study more broadly: Responses: some 25 partial, 2 complete; after median 68 months, 14 stayed remitted, roughly 12 progressed. Study observations and caveats: In sustained-remission versus progressing patients, sampling times differed. Upon ibrutinib response clonality rose, and upon progression it fell back toward baseline. T-cell clonality at baseline went above that of age-matched healthy donors and rose and fell with circulating CD8+ T-cell counts.

The sample holds one count of this clone. Its antigen is as yet unknown. TCRdb's copy holds only in-frame clones and misses some; the assay was immunoSEQ multiplex PCR. The sample contains about 120,000 clones, 70% to 90% of which appear only once. V trimming: 6 bases; J trimming: 2 bases; junction bases outside the gene matches: 12. CDR3 length: 16 residues. Germline V gene data show CDR1 as MDHEN and CDR2 as SYDVKM. This specimen was PBMCs, taken after 24 months of ibrutinib treatment. The chain links TRBV28 to TRBJ2-7; 8 bases align to TRBD1. The receptor comes from a human donor with chronic lymphocytic leukemia. The CDR3 here is CASSQPRTGTTYEQYF. DNA of the CDR3: TGTGCCAGCAGCCAACCCCGGACAGGGACCACCTACGAGCAGTACTTC.